The sequence of this T cell receptor (beta chain) was determined in a study of blood T cells in healthy people across ages (dated by TCRdb to the mid-2010s). Background on the whole study: In model experiments, template switching captured about one uniquely barcoded TCR beta cDNA molecule for every two T cells. To avoid experimental bias, donors of different ages were distributed randomly across sequencing lanes. To track age-related changes in TCR beta repertoire diversity, the study relied on deep sequencing normalized with unique cDNA molecular identifiers. The donors were divided into four age groups: young (average approximately 16 years), middle-aged (about 39), aged (approximately 64) and long-lived (82). The study analyzed two additional independent replicas of 1 million unique cDNA reads from the same blood draw for two donors, one aged 18 to 29 and one aged 80 or older.

Libraries were built with 5' RACE. Sequencing used an Illumina HiSeq 2500. The second PCR ran for about 7 to 11 cycles and used a J-beta primer mix along with a sample-barcoded 5' primer. Each TCR beta cDNA molecule received a unique molecular identifier from a template-switch 5' adaptor carrying 12 random nucleotides. At least 3 million CDR3-containing paired-end reads were obtained from each sample. First-strand cDNA synthesis was performed from all RNA using the Mint cDNA synthesis kit, with priming by a TRBC-specific oligonucleotide. After uracil-DNA glycosylase treatment, a first 18-cycle PCR used universal primers M1SS and BC2_uni_R on all cDNA. Processing in the source paper ran as follows. Normalization of each sample was performed by random selection of 1 million high-quality reads, each carrying a distinct molecular identifier. Instead of being binned into consensus sequences, reads with shared molecular identifiers were discarded. CDR3 identification, clonotype clustering and error correction used MiTCR with a Q25 quality threshold and the strictest error-elimination algorithm. A nonparametric unseen species model using Euler transformation provided a lower-bound estimate of total TCR beta diversity. Using fastp trimming at Q25 and MiXCR clonotype assembly, TCRdb reanalyzed the public sequencing data and kept in-frame beta chains. Rows merge per CDR3 protein into single entries with the most common DNA and genes. TCRdb's processing, not the authors' own work, is the source of the V and J calls. For this sample the table gives about 1,500,000 distinct CDR3 sequences, of which about 28% were detected only once. 7.7% of the sample belongs to the ten largest clones.

The trim is 1 base for V and 2 bases for J, with a gap of 9 bases between the germline ends. CDR3 length: 15 amino acids, cysteine to phenylalanine. Of the read, only the CDR3 DNA is kept; its 45 bases are in frame from base 1. For CDR1 and CDR2, the germline V gene (reference sequence) lists LNHNV and YYDKDF. The donors were roughly 38 Caucasian individuals from Russia, aged roughly 6 to 100 years, who were systemically healthy. Approximately 9.7 milliliters of peripheral blood were drawn from each donor into EDTA-treated Vacutainer tubes. Ficoll-Paque density-gradient centrifugation was used to isolate PBMCs, with at least 7 million per sample. Trizol reagent was used to extract total RNA from the PBMCs, yielding at least 6 micrograms per sample. For every donor, an aliquot of PBMCs went through flow cytometry to measure the percentages of naive CD45RAhigh/CD27high T cells. The paper's findings and limits, for the study overall: Conclusive comparison of naive and antigen-experienced compartments was prevented by the profiling of bulk unsorted PBMCs. Donor CMV infection status was unknown, potentially confounding age-related changes in expanded clonotypes. As age increased, observed TCR beta diversity per million T cells dropped in a roughly linear way, and a significant reduction was already evident by age roughly 36. Total diversity estimates from one million sequenced T cells were considered lower bounds and underestimates. Observed TCR beta diversity correlated strongly with the percentage of naive T cells measured by flow cytometry. Compared with the aged group, the long-lived group had more naive CD4+ T cells, fewer expanded clones and increased TCR diversity, suggesting age selection.

This clonotype was picked up many times. The antigen it recognizes is unknown. Base quality data are lacking; no much larger clone is found one base away. The receptor's source is a woman aged 25 to 45 in good health. The chain is assembled from TRBV15 and TRBJ2-1; the D segment may tentatively be TRBD1 or TRBD2, each giving 6 matched bases. Material: blood. The base sequence is TGTGCCACCAGCAGAGGCCGGGGGCCCTACAATGAGCAGTTCTTC. The resulting protein is CATSRGRGPYNEQFF.